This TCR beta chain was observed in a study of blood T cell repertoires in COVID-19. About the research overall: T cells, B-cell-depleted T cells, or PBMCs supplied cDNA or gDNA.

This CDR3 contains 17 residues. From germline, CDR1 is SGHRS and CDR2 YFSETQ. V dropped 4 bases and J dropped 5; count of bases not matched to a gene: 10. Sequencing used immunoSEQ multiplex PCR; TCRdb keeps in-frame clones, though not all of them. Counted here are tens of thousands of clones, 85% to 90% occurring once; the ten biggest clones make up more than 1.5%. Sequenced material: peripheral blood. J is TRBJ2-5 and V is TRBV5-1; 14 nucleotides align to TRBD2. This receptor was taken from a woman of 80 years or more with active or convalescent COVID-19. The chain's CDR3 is CASSRTSGGFVSETQYF. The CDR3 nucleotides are TGCGCCAGCAGCAGGACTAGCGGGGGGTTTGTGTCTGAGACCCAGTACTTC.